The rows below give T cell receptor beta chains drawn from one sample of a study of cytomegalovirus exposure and HLA in healthy donors. Data came from immunoSEQ multiplex PCR; TCRdb stores just in-frame clones and leaves some out. The sample consists of 200,000 to 250,000 clones, about 70% of them appearing once. Sequencing was done on a sample of PBMCs. The receptors derive from a man between 35 and 55 years old in good health and CMV-seropositive. The CDR3 runs from the conserved cysteine through the conserved F or W. D genes are given only for firm matches. The listing skips clone size in some rows; elsewhere it reads once, few, many or a size class.

clone_size j_call v_call d_call cdr3_nt cdr3_aa
NA TRBJ1-4 TRBV5-1 TRBD1 TGCGCCAGCAGCCCGGGACAGGGGATAACTAATGAAAAACTGTTTTTT CASSPGQGITNEKLFF
few TRBJ1-5 TRBV11-2 NA TGTGCCAGCAGCTTAGATCTCGCGGGGGATCAGCCCCAGCATTTT CASSLDLAGDQPQHF
NA TRBJ2-3 TRBV4-1 TRBD2 TGCGCCAGCAGCCGACTAGCGGACACAGATACGCAGTATTTT CASSRLADTDTQYF
few TRBJ1-1 TRBV6-5 NA TGTGCCAGCAGTACCCCCGGGAGGGGAATCACTGAAGCTTTCTTT CASSTPGRGITEAFF
NA TRBJ2-3 TRBV7-7 TRBD2 TGTGCCAGCAGCTTAGAGGTGAGCGGGGGCCCCTCCGATTTT CASSLEVSGGPSDF
NA TRBJ2-1 TRBV4-1 TRBD2 TGCGCCAGCAGCCAAGAACCTTCCGGGACTAGCGGATACAATGAGCAGTTCTTC CASSQEPSGTSGYNEQFF
NA TRBJ2-5 TRBV7-9 TRBD2 TGTGCCAGCAGCCTTAGGGACTATTTACAAGAGACCCAGTACTTC CASSLRDYLQETQYF
NA TRBJ2-3 TRBV5-6 TRBD2 TGTGCCAGCAGCCGGATCGGGGAGGGGCGCACAGATACGCAGTATTTT CASSRIGEGRTDTQYF
few TRBJ1-1 TRBV5-6 TRBD1 TGTGCCAGCAGCAAATTCCGGGACAGGAGGAACACTGAAGCTTTCTTT CASSKFRDRRNTEAFF
NA TRBJ2-2 TRBV13 TRBD1 TGTGCCAGCAGCTTGGTGGGACAGGGGCACACCGGGGAGCTGTTTTTT CASSLVGQGHTGELFF
NA TRBJ2-1 TRBV7-9 NA TGTGCCAGCAGCTTAGGCCCTAACCGACTTAACAATGAGCAGTTCTTC CASSLGPNRLNNEQFF
NA TRBJ1-1 TRBV14 NA TGTGCCAGCAGCCCGCAGCGGGGGCTTAACACTGAAGCTTTCTTT CASSPQRGLNTEAFF
NA TRBJ2-3 TRBV9 TRBD1 TGTGCCAGCAGCCCCCGGGACAGGGTAACGAGTCAGGCTGGGTATTTT CASSPRDRVTSQAGYF
NA TRBJ2-7 TRBV9 TRBD2 TGTGCCAGCAGCGCGCCCGGGAGGATGGGGCAGTACTTC CASSAPGRMGQYF
NA TRBJ2-5 TRBV11-2 NA TGTGCCAGCAGCCACCAGGGTACCCAGTACTTC CASSHQGTQYF
few TRBJ2-7 TRBV6-5 NA TGTGCCAGCAGTGGGAGGGGGAGCTCCTACGAGCAGTACTTC CASSGRGSSYEQYF
NA TRBJ1-5 TRBV4-2 TRBD1 TGTGCCAGCAGCCAAGGCTTCGGAGAGGGGGCTTTCAATCAGCCCCAGCATTTT CASSQGFGEGAFNQPQHF